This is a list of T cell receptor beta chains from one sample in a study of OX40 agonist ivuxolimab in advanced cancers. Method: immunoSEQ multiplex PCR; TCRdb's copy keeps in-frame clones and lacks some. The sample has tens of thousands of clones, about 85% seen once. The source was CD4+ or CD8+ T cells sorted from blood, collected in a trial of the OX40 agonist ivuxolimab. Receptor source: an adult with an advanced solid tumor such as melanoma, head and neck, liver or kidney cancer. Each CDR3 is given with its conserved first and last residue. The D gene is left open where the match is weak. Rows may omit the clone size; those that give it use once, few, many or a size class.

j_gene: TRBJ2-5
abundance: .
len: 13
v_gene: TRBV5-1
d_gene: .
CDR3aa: CASSTQEGETQYF
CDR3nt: TGCGCCAGCAGCACCCAGGAGGGCGAGACCCAGTACTTC

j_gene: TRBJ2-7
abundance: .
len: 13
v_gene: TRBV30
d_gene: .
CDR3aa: CAWSPTETYEQYF
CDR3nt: TGTGCCTGGAGCCCGACGGAGACCTACGAGCAGTACTTC

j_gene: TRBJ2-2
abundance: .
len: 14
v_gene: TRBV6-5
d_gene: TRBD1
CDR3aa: CASSYDRGFGELFF
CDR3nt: TGTGCCAGCAGTTACGACAGGGGGTTCGGGGAGCTGTTTTTT

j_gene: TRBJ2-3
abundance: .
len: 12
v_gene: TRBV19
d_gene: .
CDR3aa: CASSMGTDTQYF
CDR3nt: TGTGCCAGTAGTATGGGCACAGATACGCAGTATTTT

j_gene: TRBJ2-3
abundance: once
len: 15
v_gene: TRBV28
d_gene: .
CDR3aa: CASSFGERGLGTQYF
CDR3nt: TGTGCCAGCAGTTTCGGGGAAAGGGGCCTGGGTACGCAGTATTTT

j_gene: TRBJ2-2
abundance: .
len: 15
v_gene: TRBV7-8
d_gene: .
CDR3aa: CASSLTQGVGGELFF
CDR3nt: TGTGCCAGCAGCTTAACACAGGGAGTCGGCGGGGAGCTGTTTTTT

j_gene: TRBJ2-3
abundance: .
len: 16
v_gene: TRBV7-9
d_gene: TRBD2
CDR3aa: CASSPQGLAGTDTQYF
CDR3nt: TGTGCCAGCAGCCCACAGGGACTAGCTGGCACAGATACGCAGTATTTT

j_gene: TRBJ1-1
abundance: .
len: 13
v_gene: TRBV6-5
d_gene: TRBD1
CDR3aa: CASTRDRNTEAFF
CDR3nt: TGTGCCAGCACCAGGGACAGAAACACTGAAGCTTTCTTT

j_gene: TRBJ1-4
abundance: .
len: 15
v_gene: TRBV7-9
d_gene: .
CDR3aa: CASSVKGRDNEKLFF
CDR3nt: TGTGCCAGCAGCGTCAAGGGACGGGATAATGAAAAACTGTTTTTT

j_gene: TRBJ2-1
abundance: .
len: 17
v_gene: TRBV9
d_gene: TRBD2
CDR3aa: CASSGTGTSVSYNEQFF
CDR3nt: TGTGCCAGCAGCGGCACCGGGACTAGCGTCTCCTACAATGAGCAGTTCTTC

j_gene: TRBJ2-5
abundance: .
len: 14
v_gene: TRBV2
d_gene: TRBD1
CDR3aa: CASRPGTVQETQYF
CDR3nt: TGTGCCAGCAGGCCCGGGACAGTTCAAGAGACCCAGTACTTC

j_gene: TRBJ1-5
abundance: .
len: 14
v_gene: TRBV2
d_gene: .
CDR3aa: CASSLKLLNQPQHF
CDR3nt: TGTGCCAGCAGTCTGAAGCTTCTCAATCAGCCCCAGCATTTT

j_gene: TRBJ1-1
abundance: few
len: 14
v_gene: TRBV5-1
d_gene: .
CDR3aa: CASSLYSLNTEAFF
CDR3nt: TGCGCCAGCAGCTTGTACAGTTTGAACACTGAAGCTTTCTTT

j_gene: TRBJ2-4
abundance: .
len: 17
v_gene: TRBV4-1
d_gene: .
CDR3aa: CASSQDLVGAGKNIQYF
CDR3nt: TGCGCCAGCAGCCAAGATTTAGTTGGGGCGGGCAAAAACATTCAGTACTTC

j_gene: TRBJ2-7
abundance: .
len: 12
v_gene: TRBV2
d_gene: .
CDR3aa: CASTPGPYEQYF
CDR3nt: TGTGCCAGCACCCCCGGGCCCTACGAGCAGTACTTC

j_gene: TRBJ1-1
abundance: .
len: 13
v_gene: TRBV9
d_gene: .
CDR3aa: CASSVEPDFEAFF
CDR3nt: TGTGCCAGCAGCGTAGAGCCCGACTTTGAAGCTTTCTTT

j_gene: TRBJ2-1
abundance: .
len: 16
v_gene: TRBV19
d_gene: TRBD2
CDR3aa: CASSQLATRSYNEQFF
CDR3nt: TGTGCCAGTAGTCAACTAGCGACCCGCTCCTACAATGAGCAGTTCTTC

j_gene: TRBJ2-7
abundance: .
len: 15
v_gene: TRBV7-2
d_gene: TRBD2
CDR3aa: CASSSSGGTSGEQYF
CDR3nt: TGTGCCAGCAGCTCTAGCGGGGGGACGTCCGGCGAGCAGTACTTC

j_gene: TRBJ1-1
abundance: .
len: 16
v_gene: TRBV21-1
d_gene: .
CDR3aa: CASSKVGHLQGVEAFF
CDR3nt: TGTGCCAGCAGCAAAGTTGGCCATTTACAGGGCGTAGAAGCTTTCTTT

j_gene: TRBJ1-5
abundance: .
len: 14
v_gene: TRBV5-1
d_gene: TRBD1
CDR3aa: CASSLTGGNQPQHF
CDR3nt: TGCGCCAGCAGCCTCACAGGGGGCAATCAGCCCCAGCATTTT

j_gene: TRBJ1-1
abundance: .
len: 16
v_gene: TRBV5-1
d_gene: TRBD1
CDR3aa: CASSQHSRGGTTEAFF
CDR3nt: TGCGCCAGCAGTCAGCATAGCAGGGGGGGAACCACTGAAGCTTTCTTT

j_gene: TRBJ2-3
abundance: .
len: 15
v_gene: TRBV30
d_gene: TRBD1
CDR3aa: CAWGTGPHRTDTQYF
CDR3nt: TGTGCCTGGGGGACAGGACCGCACAGGACAGATACGCAGTATTTT

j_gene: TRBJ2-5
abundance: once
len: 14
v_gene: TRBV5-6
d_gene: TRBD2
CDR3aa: CASSLGLAGETQYF
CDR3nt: TGTGCCAGCAGCCTCGGACTAGCGGGAGAGACCCAGTACTTC

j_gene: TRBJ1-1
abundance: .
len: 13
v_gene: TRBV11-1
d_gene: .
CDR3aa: CASSLTDGTEAFF
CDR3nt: TGTGCCAGCAGCTTGACAGATGGCACTGAAGCTTTCTTT

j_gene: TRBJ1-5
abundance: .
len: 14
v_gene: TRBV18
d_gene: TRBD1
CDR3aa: CASSQGDSNQPQHF
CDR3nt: TGTGCCAGCTCCCAGGGGGACAGCAATCAGCCCCAGCATTTT

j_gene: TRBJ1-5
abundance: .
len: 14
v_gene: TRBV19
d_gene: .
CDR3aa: CASNRITTGQPQHF
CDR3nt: TGTGCCAGTAACAGGATCACCACGGGGCAGCCCCAGCATTTT

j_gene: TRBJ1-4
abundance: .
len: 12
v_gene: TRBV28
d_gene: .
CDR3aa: CASATKGEKLFF
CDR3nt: TGTGCCAGCGCTACTAAGGGTGAAAAACTGTTTTTT

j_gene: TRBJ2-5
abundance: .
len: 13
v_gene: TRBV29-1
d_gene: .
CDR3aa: CSVGSGTRRTQYF
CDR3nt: TGCAGCGTTGGCTCCGGGACACGGAGAACCCAGTACTTC